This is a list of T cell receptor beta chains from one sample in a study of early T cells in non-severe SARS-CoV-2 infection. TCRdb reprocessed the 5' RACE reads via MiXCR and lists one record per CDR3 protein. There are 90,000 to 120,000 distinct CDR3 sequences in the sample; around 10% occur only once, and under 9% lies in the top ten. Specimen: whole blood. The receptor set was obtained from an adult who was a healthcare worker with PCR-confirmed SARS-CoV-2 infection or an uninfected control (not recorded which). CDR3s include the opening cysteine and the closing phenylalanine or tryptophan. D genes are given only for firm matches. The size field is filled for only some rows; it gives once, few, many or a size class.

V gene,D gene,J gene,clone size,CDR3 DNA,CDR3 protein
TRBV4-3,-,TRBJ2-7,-,TGCGCCAGCAGCCAAGGTCGAGTCTACGAGCAGTACTTC,CASSQGRVYEQYF
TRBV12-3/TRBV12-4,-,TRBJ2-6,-,TGTGCCAGCAGTTTCATGGGCTTTGGCTCTGGGGCCAACGTCCTGACTTTC,CASSFMGFGSGANVLTF
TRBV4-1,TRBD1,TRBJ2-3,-,TGCGCCAGCAGCTACCGGGACAGGGGGCGAGATACGCAGTATTTT,CASSYRDRGRDTQYF
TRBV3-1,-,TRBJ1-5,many,TGTGCCAGCAGCCAAGGGGGGGGTCCAGGGCCCCAGCATTTT,CASSQGGGPGPQHF
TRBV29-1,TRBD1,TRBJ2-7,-,TGCAGCGTTGTGTTGGGGACAGGGGACGAGCAGTACTTC,CSVVLGTGDEQYF
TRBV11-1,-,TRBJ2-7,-,TGTGTCAGCAGCTTACGACATTCCTACGAGCAGTACTTC,CVSSLRHSYEQYF
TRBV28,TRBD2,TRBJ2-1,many,TGTGCCAGCAGTCGAAGCGGGAGGGGCAATGAGCAGTTCTTC,CASSRSGRGNEQFF
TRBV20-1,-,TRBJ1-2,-,TGCAGTGCTCCCCAAGGGCAGGGGACAAACTATGGCTACACCTTC,CSAPQGQGTNYGYTF
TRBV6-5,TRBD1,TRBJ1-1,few,TGTGCCAGCAGCCGACTAACAGGGGCGGGAGAAGCTTTCTTT,CASSRLTGAGEAFF
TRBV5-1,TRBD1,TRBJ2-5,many,TGCGCCAGCAGCCCGAGCTCCGGGACAGGGATCTCAGAGACCCAGTACTTC,CASSPSSGTGISETQYF
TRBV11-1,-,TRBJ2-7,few,TGTGCCAGCCCCCCTTGTGCCCACGAGCAGTACTTC,CASPPCAHEQYF
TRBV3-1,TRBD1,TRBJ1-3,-,TGTGCCAGCTACGGGACAGGGAACACCATATATTTT,CASYGTGNTIYF
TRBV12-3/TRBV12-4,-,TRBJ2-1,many,TGTGCCAGCAGTTTGTTCGGGGTTTTGGGGGCGAATGAGCAGTTCTTC,CASSLFGVLGANEQFF
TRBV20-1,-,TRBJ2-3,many,TGCAGTGCTAGATACGGCGGGAGCACAGATACGCAGTATTTT,CSARYGGSTDTQYF
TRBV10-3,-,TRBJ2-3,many,TGTGCCTCTGATGGGCGGGGTGACACAGATACGCAGTATTTT,CASDGRGDTDTQYF
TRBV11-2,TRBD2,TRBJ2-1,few,TGTGCCAGCAGCTTCACGGCTAGCGGAACCTACAATGAGCAGTTCTTC,CASSFTASGTYNEQFF
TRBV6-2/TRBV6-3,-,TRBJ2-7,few,TGTGCCAGCAGTCGACACAGCGGGGAGCAGTACTTC,CASSRHSGEQYF
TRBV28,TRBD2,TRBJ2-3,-,TGTGCCAGCAGTTCACTAGAGCGGGAGAAGTCAGATACGCAGTATTTT,CASSSLEREKSDTQYF
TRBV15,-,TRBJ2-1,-,TGTGCCACCAGCGCCCAGGGTTTCCCCTACAATGAGCAGTTCTTC,CATSAQGFPYNEQFF
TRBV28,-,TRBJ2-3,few,TGTGCCAGCAAGGGCGGGACCACAGATACGCAGTATTTT,CASKGGTTDTQYF
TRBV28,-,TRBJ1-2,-,TGTGCCAGCAACCTACTCGAGTCAGCCTACACCTTC,CASNLLESAYTF
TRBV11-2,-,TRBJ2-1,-,TGTGCCAGCAGCTTAGATGTGGGCTTGGACTTCTTAAAACAACTCTACAATGAGCAGTTCTTC,CASSLDVGLDFLKQLYNEQFF
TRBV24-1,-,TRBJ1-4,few,TGTGCCATCGACGGGACAGAAAAACTGTTTTTT,CAIDGTEKLFF
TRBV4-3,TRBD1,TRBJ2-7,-,TGCGCCAGCAGCCAAGGGGCCGGGACAGGGGGCTACGAGCAGTACTTC,CASSQGAGTGGYEQYF
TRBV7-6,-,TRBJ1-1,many,TGTGCCAGCAGCCGGGCCGACCTAGGGAACACTGAAGCTTTCTTT,CASSRADLGNTEAFF
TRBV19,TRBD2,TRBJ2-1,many,TGTGCCAGTAGTATCCTGGGATCTAGCGGGAGGGATGAGCAGTTCTTC,CASSILGSSGRDEQFF
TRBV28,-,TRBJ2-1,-,TGTGCCAGCAGTCCCAACGGGGTCAATGAGCAGTTCTTC,CASSPNGVNEQFF
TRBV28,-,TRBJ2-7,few,TGTGCCAGCAGGGAACCAGGGGCCCCCTACGAGCAGTACTTC,CASREPGAPYEQYF
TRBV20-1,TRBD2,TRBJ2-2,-,TGCAGTGCTAGAGACAGACTAGCGGGAGTTGGCGGGGAGCTGTTTTTT,CSARDRLAGVGGELFF
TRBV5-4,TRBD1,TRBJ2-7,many,TGTGCCAGCAGCGAAGGGACAGCTCACCCATCCTACGAGCAGTACTTC,CASSEGTAHPSYEQYF
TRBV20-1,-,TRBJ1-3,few,TGCAGTGCTAAAGGGAGTTTTGGAAACACCATATATTTT,CSAKGSFGNTIYF
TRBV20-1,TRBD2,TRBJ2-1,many,TGCAGTGCTCCCGGGACTAGCGGGAGTTACAATGAGCAGTTCTTC,CSAPGTSGSYNEQFF
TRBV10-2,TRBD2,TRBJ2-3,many,TGCGCCAGCAGTGAGTCGATGGCTAGCGGAAGCACAGATACGCAGTATTTT,CASSESMASGSTDTQYF
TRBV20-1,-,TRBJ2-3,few,TGCAGTGCCGTATCAGGTAGTTCCACAGATACGCAGTATTTT,CSAVSGSSTDTQYF
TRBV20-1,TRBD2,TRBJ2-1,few,TGCAGTGCTAGTCGCCCTAGCGGGTCCCCCTCCTACAATGAGCAGTTCTTC,CSASRPSGSPSYNEQFF
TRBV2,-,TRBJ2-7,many,TGTGCCACACACCGGGACTCTAACTACGAGCAGTACTTC,CATHRDSNYEQYF
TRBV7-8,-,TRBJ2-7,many,TGTGCCAGCAGCCCCCCCCTGAAGGAATACGAGCAGTACTTC,CASSPPLKEYEQYF
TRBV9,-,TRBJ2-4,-,TGTGCCAGCAGCACCGCACCCGGGAAATCCCAAAACATTCAGTACTTC,CASSTAPGKSQNIQYF
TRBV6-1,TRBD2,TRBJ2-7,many,TGTGCCAGCAGTGATGAGGCGGGAGGGCCGGGCGAGCAGTACTTC,CASSDEAGGPGEQYF
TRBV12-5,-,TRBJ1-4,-,TGTGCTAGTGGTTTGCTTCCCCCCAGGGTCTCTAATGAAAAACTGTTTTTT,CASGLLPPRVSNEKLFF
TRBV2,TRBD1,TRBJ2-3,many,TGTGCCAGCAGGGGGGGACAGGGAGGAGCAGATACGCAGTATTTT,CASRGGQGGADTQYF
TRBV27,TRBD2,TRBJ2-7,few,TGTGCCAGCGGGACTATCTCCTACGAGCAGTACTTC,CASGTISYEQYF
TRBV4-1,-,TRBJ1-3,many,TGCGCCAGCAGCCAACCGAGGCAGAGGTCAAACACCATATATTTT,CASSQPRQRSNTIYF
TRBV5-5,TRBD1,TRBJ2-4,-,TGTGCCAGCAGCTCTAACAGGGGAAACATTCAGTACTTC,CASSSNRGNIQYF